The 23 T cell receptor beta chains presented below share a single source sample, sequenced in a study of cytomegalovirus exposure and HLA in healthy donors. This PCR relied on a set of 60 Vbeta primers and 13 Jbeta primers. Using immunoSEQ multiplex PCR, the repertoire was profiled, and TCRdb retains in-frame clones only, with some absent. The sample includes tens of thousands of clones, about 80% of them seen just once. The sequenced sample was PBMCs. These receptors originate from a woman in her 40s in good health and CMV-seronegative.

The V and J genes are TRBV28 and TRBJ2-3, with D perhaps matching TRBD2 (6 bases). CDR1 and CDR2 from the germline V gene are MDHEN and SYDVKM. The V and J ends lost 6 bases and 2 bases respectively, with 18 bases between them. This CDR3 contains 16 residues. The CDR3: CASRLPPGEPTDTQYF. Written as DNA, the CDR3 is TGTGCCAGCAGGCTGCCCCCGGGAGAACCCACAGATACGCAGTATTTT.

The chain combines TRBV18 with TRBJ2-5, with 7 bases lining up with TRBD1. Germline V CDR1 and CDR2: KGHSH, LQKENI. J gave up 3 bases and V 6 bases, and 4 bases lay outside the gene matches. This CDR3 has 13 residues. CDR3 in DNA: TGTGCCAGCTCGAGGGGGCAGGAAGAGACCCAGTACTTC. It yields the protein CASSRGQEETQYF.

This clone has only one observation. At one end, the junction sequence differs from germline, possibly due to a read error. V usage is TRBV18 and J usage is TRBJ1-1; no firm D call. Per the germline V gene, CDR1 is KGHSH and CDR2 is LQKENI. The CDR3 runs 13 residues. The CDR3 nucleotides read TGTGCCGGCTCACCATCCTATGGGCAGGAAGCTTTCTTT. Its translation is CAGSPSYGQEAFF.

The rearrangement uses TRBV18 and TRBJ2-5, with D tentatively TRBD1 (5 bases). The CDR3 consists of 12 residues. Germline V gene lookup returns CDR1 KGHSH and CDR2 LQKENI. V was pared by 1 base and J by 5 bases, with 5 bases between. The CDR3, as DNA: TGTGCCAGCTCACCACAGGGGGAGACCCAGTACTTC. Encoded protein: CASSPQGETQYF.

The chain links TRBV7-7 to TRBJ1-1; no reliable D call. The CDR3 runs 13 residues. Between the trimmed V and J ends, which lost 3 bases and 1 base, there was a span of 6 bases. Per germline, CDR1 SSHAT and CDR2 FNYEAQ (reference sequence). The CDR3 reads CASSLQANTEAFF. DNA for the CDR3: TGTGCCAGCAGCTTGCAGGCGAACACTGAAGCTTTCTTT. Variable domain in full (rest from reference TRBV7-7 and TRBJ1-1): GAGVSQSPRYKVTKRGQDVTLRCDPISSHATLYWYQQALGQGPEFLTYFNYEAQPDKSGLPSDRFSAERPEGSISTLTIQRTEQRDSAMYRCASSLQANTEAFFGQGTRLTVV.

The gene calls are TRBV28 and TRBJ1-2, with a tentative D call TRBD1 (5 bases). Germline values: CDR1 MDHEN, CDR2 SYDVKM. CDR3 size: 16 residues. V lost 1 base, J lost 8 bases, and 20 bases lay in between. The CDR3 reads CASSLSQGLGTGGYTF. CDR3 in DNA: TGTGCCAGCAGTTTATCCCAGGGACTCGGGACCGGCGGCTACACCTTC.

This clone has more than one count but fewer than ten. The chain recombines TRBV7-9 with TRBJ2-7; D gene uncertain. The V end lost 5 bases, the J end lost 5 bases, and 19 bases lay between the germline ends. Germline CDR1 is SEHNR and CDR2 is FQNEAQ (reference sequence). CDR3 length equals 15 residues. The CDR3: CASSPFALVNDEQYF. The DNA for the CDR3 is TGTGCCAGCAGCCCTTTCGCGCTCGTGAATGACGAGCAGTACTTC.

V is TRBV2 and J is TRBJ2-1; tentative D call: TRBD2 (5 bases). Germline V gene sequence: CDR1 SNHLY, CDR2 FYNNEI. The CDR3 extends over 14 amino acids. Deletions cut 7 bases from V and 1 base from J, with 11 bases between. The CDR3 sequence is CASMGGSSYNEQFF. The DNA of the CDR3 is TGTGCCAGCATGGGCGGGTCGTCCTACAATGAGCAGTTCTTC.

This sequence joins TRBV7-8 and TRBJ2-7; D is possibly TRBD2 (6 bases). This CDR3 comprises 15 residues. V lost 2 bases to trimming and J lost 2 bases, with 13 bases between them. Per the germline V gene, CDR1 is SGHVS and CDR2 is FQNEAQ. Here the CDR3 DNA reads TGTGCCAGCAGCTTAACTAGCATTTCAGCCTACGAGCAGTACTTC. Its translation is CASSLTSISAYEQYF.

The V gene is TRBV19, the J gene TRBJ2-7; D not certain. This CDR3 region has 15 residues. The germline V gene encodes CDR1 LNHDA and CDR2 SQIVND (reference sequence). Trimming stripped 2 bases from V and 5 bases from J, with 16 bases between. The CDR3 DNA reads TGTGCCAGTAGTATAACGAATACAGCAAACCACGAGCAGTACTTC. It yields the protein CASSITNTANHEQYF. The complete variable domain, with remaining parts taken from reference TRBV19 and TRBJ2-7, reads DGGITQSPKYLFRKEGQNVTLSCEQNLNHDAMYWYRQDPGQGLRLIYYSQIVNDFQKGDIAEGYSVSREKKESFPLTVTSAQKNPTAFYLCASSITNTANHEQYFGPGTRLTVT.

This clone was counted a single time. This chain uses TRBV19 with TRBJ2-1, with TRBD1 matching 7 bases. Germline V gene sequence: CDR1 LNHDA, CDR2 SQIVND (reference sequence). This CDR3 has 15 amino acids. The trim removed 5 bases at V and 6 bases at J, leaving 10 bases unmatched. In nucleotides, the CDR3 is TGTGCCAGTAGTCTTGAAGGGGGCAGGGGCAATGAGCAGTTCTTC. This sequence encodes CASSLEGGRGNEQFF.

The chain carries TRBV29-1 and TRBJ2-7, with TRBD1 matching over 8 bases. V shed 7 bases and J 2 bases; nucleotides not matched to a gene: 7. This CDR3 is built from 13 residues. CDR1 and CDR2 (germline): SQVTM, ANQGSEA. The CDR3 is CSGSQGGTYEQYF. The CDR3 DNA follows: TGCAGCGGATCACAGGGGGGAACCTACGAGCAGTACTTC.

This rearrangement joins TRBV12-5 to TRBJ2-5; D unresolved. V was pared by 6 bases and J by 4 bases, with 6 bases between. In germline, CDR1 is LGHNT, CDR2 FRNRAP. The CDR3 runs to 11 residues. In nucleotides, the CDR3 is TGTGCTAGTGGCCACAGAGAGACCCAGTACTTC. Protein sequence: CASGHRETQYF.

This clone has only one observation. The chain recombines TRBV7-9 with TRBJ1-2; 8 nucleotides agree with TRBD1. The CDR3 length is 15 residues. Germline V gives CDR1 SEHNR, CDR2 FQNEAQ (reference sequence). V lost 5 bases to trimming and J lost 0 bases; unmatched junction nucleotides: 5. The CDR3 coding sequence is TGTGCCAGCAGCACCTACAGGGGGTCTAACTATGGCTACACCTTC. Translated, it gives CASSTYRGSNYGYTF.

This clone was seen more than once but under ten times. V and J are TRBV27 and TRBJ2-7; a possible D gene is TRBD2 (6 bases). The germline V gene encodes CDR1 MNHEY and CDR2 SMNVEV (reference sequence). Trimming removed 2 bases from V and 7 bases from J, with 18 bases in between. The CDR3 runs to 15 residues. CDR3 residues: CASSLVGTGPTEQYF. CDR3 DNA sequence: TGTGCCAGCAGTTTAGTAGGGACTGGCCCTACAGAGCAGTACTTC.

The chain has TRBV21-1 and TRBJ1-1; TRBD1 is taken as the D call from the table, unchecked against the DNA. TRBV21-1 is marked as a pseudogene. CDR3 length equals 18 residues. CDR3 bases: TGTGCCAGCAGCGTCCAGGCCGGGACAGGGGGCGGTAGCACTGAAGCTTTCTTT. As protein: CASSVQAGTGGGSTEAFF.

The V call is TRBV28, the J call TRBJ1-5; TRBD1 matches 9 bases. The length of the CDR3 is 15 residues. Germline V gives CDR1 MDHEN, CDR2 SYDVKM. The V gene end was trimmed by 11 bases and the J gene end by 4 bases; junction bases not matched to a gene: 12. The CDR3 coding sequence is TGTGCCGGAAGCCCCCGGGACAGGGAGAATCAGCCCCAGCATTTT. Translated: CAGSPRDRENQPQHF.

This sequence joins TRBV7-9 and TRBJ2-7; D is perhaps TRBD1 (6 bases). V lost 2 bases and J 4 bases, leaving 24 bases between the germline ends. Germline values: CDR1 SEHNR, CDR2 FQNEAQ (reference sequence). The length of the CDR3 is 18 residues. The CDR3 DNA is TGTGCCAGCAGCTTACTCGGACAGCGAAGTAAAGAGGGTTACGAGCAGTACTTC. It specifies CASSLLGQRSKEGYEQYF.

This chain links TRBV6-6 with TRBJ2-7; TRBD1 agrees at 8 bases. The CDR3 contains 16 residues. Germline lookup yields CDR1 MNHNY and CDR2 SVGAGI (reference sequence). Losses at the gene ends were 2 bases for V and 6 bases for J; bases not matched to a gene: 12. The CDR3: CASSYMDRVGRIEQYF. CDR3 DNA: TGTGCCAGCAGTTACATGGACAGGGTAGGTCGTATCGAGCAGTACTTC.

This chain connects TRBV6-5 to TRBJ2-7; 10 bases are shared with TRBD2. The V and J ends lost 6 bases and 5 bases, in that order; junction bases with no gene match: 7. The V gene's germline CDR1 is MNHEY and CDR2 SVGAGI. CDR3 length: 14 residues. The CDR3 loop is CASRPAGTSDEQYF. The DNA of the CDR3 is TGTGCCAGCAGGCCCGCCGGGACTAGCGACGAGCAGTACTTC.

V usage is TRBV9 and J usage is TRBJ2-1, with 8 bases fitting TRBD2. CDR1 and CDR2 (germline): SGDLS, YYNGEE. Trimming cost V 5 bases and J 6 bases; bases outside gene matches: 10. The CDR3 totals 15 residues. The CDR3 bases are TGTGCCAGCAGACCAACCGGTCGGGAGGGCAATGAGCAGTTCTTC. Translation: CASRPTGREGNEQFF.

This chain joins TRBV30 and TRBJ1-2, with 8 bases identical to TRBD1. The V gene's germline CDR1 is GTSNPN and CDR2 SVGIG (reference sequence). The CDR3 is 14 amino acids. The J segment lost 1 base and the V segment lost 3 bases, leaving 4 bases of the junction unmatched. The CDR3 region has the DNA TGTGCCTGGAGCTACGGACAGGGTAACTATGGCTACACCTTC. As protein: CAWSYGQGNYGYTF.

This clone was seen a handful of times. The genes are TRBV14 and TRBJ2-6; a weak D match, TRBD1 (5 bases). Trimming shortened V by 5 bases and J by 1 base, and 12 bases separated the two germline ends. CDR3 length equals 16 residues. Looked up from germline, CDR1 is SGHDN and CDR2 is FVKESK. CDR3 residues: CASSKFQGSGANVLTF. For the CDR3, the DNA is TGTGCCAGCAGCAAATTCCAGGGTTCTGGGGCCAACGTCCTGACTTTC.